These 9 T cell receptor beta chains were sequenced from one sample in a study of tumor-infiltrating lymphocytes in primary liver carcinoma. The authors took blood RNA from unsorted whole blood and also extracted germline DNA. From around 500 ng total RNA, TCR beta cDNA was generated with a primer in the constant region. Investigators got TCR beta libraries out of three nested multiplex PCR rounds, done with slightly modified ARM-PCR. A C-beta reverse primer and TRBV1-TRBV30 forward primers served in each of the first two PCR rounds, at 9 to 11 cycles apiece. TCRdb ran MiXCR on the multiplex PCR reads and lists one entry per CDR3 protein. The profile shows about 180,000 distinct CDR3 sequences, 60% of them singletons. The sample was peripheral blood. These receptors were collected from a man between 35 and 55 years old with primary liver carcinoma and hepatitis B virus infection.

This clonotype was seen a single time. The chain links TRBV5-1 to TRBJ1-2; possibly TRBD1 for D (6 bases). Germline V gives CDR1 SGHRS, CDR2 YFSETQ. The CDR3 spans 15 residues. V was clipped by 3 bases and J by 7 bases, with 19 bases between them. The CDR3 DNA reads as TGCGCCAGCAGCTCATATCGTGGGGGCCGTTCTGGCTACACCTTC. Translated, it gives CASSSYRGGRSGYTF.

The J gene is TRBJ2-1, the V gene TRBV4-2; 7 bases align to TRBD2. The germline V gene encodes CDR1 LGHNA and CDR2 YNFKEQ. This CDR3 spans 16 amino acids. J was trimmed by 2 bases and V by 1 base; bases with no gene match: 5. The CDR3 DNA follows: TGTGCCAGCAGCCAAGGTTCTAGCGGAACCTACAATGAGCAGTTCTTC. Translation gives CASSQGSSGTYNEQFF.

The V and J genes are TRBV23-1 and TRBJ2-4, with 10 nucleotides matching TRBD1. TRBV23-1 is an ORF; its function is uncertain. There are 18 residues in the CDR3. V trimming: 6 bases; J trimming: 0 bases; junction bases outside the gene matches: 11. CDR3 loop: CASSGTGERVIAKNIQYF. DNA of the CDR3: TGCGCCAGCAGCGGGACAGGGGAGAGGGTAATAGCCAAAAACATTCAGTACTTC.

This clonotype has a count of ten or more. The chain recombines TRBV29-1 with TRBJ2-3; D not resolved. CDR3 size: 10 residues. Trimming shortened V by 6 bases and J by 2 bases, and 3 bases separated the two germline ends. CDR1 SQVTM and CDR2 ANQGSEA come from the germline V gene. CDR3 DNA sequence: TGCAGCGTACTCACAGATACGCAGTATTTT. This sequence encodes CSVLTDTQYF.

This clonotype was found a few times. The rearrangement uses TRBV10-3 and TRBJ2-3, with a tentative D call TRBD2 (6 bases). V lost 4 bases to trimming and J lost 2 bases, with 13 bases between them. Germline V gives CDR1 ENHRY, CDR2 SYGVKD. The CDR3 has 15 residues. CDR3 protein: CAISGDSGHTDTQYF. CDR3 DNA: TGTGCCATCAGTGGTGATAGCGGCCACACAGATACGCAGTATTTT.

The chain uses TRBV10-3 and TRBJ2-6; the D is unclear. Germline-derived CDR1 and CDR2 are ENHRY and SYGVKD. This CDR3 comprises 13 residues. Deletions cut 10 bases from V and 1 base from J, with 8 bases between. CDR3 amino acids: CATLNSGANVLTF. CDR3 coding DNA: TGTGCCACGCTGAATTCTGGGGCCAACGTCCTGACTTTC.

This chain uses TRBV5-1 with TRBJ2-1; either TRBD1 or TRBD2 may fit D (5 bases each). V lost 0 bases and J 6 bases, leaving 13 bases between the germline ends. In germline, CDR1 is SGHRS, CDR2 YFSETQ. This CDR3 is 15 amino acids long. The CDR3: CASSLVRDLLNEQFF. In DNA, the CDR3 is TGCGCCAGCAGCTTGGTTCGGGACCTTCTCAATGAGCAGTTCTTC.

CDR3 nucleotides: TGTGCCAGCAACCGAGGTGGAGACACTGAAGCTTTCTTT. Translating gives CASNRGGDTEAFF. The rearrangement links TRBV7-9 to TRBJ1-1, with no clear D. The CDR3 consists of 13 residues. The V and J ends lost 7 bases and 3 bases respectively, with 12 bases between them. From germline, CDR1 is SEHNR and CDR2 FQNEAQ (reference sequence).

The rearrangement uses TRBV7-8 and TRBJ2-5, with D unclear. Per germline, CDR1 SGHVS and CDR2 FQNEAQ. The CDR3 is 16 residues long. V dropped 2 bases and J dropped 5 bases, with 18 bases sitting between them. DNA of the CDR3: TGTGCCAGCAGCTTAACTGGCGGCCCCCTGGGGGAGACCCAGTACTTC. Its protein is CASSLTGGPLGETQYF.